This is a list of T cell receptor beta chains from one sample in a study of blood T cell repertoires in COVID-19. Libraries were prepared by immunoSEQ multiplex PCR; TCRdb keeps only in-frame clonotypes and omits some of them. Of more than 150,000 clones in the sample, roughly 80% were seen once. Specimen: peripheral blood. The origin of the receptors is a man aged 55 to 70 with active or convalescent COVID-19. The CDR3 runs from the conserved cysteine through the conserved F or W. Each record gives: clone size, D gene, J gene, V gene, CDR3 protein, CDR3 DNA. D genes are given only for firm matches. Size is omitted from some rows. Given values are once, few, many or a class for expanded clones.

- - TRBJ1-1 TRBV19 CASLPGGRGGEAFF TGTGCCAGCCTCCCCGGTGGGAGGGGAGGTGAAGCTTTCTTT
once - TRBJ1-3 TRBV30 CAWSVRNRANGNTIYF TGTGCCTGGAGTGTACGAAACAGGGCGAATGGAAACACCATATATTTT
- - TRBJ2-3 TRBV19 CASSIVGGITDTQYF TGTGCCAGTAGTATTGTCGGGGGTATCACAGATACGCAGTATTTT
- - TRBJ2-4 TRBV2 CASSASADIQYF TGTGCCAGCAGTGCGTCCGCGGACATTCAGTACTTC
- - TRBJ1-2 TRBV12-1 CASQAGCTAPYGYTF TGTGCCAGCCAAGCGGGTTGTACAGCGCCCTATGGCTACACCTTC
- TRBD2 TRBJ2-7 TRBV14 CASSQGSGNSYEQYF TGTGCCAGCAGCCAAGGAAGCGGGAACTCCTACGAGCAGTACTTC
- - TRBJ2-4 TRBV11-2 CASSSVEGAKNIQYF TGTGCCAGCAGCTCAGTTGAGGGAGCCAAAAACATTCAGTACTTC
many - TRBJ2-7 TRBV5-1 CASARDNSYEQYF TGCGCCAGCGCAAGGGACAACTCCTACGAGCAGTACTTC
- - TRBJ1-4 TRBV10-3 CAISEALQTDGNEKLFF TGTGCCATCAGCGAAGCCCTTCAGACAGACGGAAATGAAAAACTGTTTTTT
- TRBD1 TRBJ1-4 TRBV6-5 CASQTGGATNEKLFF TGTGCCAGCCAGACAGGGGGAGCAACTAATGAAAAACTGTTTTTT
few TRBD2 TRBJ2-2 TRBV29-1 CSVVGLAGGQVTGELFF TGCAGCGTTGTTGGACTAGCGGGAGGGCAGGTCACCGGGGAGCTGTTTTTT
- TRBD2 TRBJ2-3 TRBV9 CASSVVGGGTDTQYF TGTGCCAGCAGCGTAGTTGGGGGGGGCACAGATACGCAGTATTTT
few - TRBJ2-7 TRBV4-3 CASSPGVGGYEQYF TGCGCCAGCAGCCCAGGGGTAGGGGGCTACGAGCAGTACTTC
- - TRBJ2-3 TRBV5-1 CASSATTSRADTQYF TGCGCCAGCAGCGCCACGACTAGTAGGGCAGATACGCAGTATTTT
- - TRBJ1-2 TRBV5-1 CASSPTDTFGYGYTF TGCGCCAGCAGCCCGACGGACACTTTTGGCTATGGCTACACCTTC
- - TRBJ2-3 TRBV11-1 CASSLTRKTDTQYF TGTGCCAGCAGCTTAACTAGGAAGACAGATACGCAGTATTTT
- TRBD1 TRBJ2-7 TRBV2 CANLLDRDSYEQYF TGTGCCAACCTTTTGGACAGGGACTCCTACGAGCAGTACTTC
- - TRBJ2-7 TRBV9 CASSAVQGYEQYF TGTGCCAGCAGCGCGGTACAGGGCTACGAGCAGTACTTC
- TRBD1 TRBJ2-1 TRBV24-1 CATAEGQGGPYNEQFF TGTGCCACCGCAGAGGGACAGGGAGGACCCTACAATGAGCAGTTCTTC
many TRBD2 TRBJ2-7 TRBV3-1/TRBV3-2 CASSPSRGSYHEQYF TGTGCCAGCAGCCCCTCTCGCGGGAGCTATCACGAGCAGTACTTC
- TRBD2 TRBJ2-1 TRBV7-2 CASSLVRSSGRRKYNEQFF TGTGCCAGCAGCTTAGTGAGGTCTAGCGGGAGACGAAAATACAATGAGCAGTTCTTC
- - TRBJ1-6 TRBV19 CASNDGWNSPLHF TGTGCCAGTAATGACGGGTGGAATTCACCCCTCCACTTT
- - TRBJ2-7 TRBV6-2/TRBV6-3 CASSYPRPGSNEQYF TGTGCCAGCAGTTACCCCCGTCCAGGGTCCAACGAGCAGTACTTC
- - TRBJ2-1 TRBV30 CASTPGAYNEQFF TGTGCCTCTACCCCGGGGGCCTACAATGAGCAGTTCTTC
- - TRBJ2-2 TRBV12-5 CASGSITGELFF TGTGCTAGTGGATCTATCACCGGGGAGCTGTTTTTT
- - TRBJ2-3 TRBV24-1 CATSPGGFQGDTQYF TGTGCCACCTCCCCGGGCGGTTTTCAGGGAGATACGCAGTATTTT
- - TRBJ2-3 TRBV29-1 CSVIPGTSTDTQYF TGCAGCGTTATACCCGGGACTAGCACAGATACGCAGTATTTT
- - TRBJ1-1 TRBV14 CASSQGGDEAFF TGTGCCAGCAGCCAGGGAGGCGATGAAGCTTTCTTT
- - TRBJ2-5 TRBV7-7 CASSLVGAEETQYF TGTGCCAGCAGCTTAGTTGGGGCCGAAGAGACCCAGTACTTC
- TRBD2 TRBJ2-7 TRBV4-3 CASSQGEGRYEQYF TGCGCCAGCAGCCAGGGGGAGGGTCGCTACGAGCAGTACTTC
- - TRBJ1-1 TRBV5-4 CASSLFSRAEAFF TGTGCCAGCAGCTTGTTCAGCAGGGCTGAAGCTTTCTTT
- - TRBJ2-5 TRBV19 CASSIRDRETQYF TGTGCCAGTAGTATCAGGGATCGGGAGACCCAGTACTTC
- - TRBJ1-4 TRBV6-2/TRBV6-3 CASSSFGGLAIKELFF TGTGCCAGCAGTTCCTTCGGGGGTCTAGCGATAAAGGAACTGTTTTTT
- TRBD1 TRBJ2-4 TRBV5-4 CASSLAGGFGNIQYF TGTGCCAGCAGCTTGGCAGGGGGCTTTGGAAACATTCAGTACTTC